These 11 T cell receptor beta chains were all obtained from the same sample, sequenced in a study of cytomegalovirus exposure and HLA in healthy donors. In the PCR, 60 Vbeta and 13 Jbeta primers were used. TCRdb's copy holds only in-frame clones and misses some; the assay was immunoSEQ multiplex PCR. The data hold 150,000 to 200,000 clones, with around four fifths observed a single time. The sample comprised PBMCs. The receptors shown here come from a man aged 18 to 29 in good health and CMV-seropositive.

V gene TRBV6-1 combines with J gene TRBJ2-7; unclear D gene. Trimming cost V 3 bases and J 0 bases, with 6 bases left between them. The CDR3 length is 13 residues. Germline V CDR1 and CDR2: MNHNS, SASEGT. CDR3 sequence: CASSDAISYEQYF. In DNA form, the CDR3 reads TGTGCCAGCAGTGACGCGATCTCCTACGAGCAGTACTTC.

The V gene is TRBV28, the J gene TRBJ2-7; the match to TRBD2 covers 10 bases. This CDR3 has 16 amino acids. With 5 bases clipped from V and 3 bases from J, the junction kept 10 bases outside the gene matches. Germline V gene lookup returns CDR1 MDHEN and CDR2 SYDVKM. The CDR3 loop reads CASSPPTSGPYYEQYF. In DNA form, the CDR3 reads TGTGCCAGCAGTCCCCCGACTAGCGGGCCCTACTACGAGCAGTACTTC.

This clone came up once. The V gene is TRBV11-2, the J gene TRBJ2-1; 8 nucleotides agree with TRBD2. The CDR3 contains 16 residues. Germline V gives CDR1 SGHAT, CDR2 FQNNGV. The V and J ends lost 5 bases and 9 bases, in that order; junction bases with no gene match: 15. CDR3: CASSPLGGLGVGEQFF. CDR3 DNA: TGTGCCAGCAGCCCCCTGGGGGGACTAGGTGTGGGTGAGCAGTTCTTC.

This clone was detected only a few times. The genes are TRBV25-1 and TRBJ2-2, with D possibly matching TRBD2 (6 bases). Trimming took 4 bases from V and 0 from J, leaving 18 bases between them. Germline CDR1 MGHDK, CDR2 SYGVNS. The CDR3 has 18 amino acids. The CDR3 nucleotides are TGTGCCAGCAGTGGCTATTCGGGCGGGACCCCGAACACCGGGGAGCTGTTTTTT. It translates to CASSGYSGGTPNTGELFF.

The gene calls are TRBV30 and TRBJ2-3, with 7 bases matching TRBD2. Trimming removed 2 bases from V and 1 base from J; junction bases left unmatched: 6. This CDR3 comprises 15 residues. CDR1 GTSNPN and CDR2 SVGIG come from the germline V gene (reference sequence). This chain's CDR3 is CAWSHGTMGTDTQYF. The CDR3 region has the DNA TGTGCCTGGAGTCACGGGACTATGGGCACAGATACGCAGTATTTT.

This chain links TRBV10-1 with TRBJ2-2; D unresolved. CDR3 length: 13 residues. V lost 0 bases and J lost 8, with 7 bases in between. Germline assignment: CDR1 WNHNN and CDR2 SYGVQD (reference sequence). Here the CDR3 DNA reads TGCGCCAGCAGTGAGTCGCCCGGGGGGGAGCTGTTTTTT. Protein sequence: CASSESPGGELFF.

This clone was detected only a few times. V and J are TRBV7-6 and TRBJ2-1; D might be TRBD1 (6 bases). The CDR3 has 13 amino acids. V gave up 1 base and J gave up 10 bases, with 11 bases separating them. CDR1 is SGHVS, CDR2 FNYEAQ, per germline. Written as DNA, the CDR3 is TGTGCCAGCAGCTTAGAGTGGGGGCAGGAGCAGTTCTTC. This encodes CASSLEWGQEQFF.

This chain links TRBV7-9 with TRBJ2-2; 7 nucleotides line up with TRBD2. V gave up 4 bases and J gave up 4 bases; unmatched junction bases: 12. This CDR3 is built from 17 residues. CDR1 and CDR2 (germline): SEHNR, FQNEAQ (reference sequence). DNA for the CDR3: TGTGCCAGCAGCTCCACGATCAGACAGCGGGGCACCGGGGAGCTGTTTTTT. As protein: CASSSTIRQRGTGELFF.

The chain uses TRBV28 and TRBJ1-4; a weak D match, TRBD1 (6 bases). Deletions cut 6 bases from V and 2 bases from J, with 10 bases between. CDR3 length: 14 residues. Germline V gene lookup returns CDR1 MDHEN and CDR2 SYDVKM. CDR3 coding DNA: TGTGCCAGCAGCCCCCAGGGGACTAATGAAAAACTGTTTTTT. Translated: CASSPQGTNEKLFF.

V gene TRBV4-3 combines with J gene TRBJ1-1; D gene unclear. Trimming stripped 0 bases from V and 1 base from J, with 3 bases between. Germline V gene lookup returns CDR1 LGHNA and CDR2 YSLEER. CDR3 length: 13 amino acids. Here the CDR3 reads CASSQDKNTEAFF. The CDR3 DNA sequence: TGCGCCAGCAGCCAAGATAAGAACACTGAAGCTTTCTTT.

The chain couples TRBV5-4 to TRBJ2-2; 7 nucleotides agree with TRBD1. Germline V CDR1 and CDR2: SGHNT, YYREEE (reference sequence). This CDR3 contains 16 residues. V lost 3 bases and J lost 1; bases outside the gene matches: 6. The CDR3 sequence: CASSSSRQGNTGELFF. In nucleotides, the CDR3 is TGTGCCAGCAGCTCATCGAGACAGGGGAACACCGGGGAGCTGTTTTTT. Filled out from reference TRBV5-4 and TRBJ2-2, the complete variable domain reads ETGVTQSPTHLIKTRGQQVTLRCSSQSGHNTVSWYQQALGQGPQFIFQYYREEENGRGNFPPRFSGLQFPNYSSELNVNALELDDSALYLCASSSSRQGNTGELFFGEGSRLTVL.